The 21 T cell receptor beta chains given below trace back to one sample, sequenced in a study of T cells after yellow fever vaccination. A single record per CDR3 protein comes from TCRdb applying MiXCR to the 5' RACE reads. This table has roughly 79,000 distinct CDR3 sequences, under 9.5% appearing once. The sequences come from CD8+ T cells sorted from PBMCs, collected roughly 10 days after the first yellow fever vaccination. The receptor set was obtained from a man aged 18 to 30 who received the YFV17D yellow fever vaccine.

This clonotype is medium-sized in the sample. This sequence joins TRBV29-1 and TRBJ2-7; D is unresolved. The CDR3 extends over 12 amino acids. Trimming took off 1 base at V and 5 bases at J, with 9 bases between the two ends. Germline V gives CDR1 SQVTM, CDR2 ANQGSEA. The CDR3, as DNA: TGCAGCGTTGAAGTTCGGGCAGACGAGCAGTACTTC. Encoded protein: CSVEVRADEQYF.

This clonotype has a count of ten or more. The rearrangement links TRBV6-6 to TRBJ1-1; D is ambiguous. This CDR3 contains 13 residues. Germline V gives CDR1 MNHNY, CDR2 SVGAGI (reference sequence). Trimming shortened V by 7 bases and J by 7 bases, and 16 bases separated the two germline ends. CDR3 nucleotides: TGTGCCAGCACCTATGGGAGAGGGAATGAAGCTTTCTTT. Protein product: CASTYGRGNEAFF.

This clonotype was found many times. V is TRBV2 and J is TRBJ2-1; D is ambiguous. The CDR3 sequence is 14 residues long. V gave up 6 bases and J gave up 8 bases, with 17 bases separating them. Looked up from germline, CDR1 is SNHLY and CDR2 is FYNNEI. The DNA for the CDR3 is TGTGCCAGCAGCCCTCGATGGAGAGAGGATGAGCAGTTCTTC. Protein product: CASSPRWREDEQFF.

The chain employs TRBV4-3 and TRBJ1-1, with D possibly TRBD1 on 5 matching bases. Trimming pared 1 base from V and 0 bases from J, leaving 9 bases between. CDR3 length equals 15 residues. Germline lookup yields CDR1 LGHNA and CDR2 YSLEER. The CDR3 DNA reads TGCGCCAGCAGCCAAGGGGGGGGAGTGAACACTGAAGCTTTCTTT. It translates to CASSQGGGVNTEAFF.

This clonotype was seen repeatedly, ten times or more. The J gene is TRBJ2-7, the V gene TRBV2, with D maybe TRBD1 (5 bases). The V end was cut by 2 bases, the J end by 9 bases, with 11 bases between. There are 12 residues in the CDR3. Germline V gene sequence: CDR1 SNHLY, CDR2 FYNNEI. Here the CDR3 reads CASSELRAGQYF. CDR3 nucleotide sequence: TGTGCCAGCAGTGAACTCAGGGCAGGGCAGTACTTC.

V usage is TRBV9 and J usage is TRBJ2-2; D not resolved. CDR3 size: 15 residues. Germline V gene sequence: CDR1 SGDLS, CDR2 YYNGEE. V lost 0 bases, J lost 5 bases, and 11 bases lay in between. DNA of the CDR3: TGTGCCAGCAGCGTAGTGGCAGGAGAAACCGGGGAGCTGTTTTTT. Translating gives CASSVVAGETGELFF.

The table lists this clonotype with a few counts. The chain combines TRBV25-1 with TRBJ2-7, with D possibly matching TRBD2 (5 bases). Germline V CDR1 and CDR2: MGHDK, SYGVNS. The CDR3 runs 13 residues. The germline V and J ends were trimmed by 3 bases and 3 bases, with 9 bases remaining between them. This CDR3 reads CASSDPGSYEQYF. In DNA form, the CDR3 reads TGTGCCAGCAGTGATCCGGGAAGCTACGAGCAGTACTTC.

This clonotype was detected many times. In DNA form, the CDR3 reads TGTGCCAGCAGCTTAGGAAGACAGGGCTACGAGCAGTACTTC. Its translation: CASSLGRQGYEQYF. This chain joins TRBV7-8 and TRBJ2-7; the match to TRBD1 covers 7 bases. This CDR3 contains 14 residues. Germline V gene data show CDR1 as SGHVS and CDR2 as FQNEAQ. Trimming removed 1 base from V and 3 bases from J; junction bases left unmatched: 3. The complete variable domain, with remaining parts taken from reference TRBV7-8 and TRBJ2-7, reads GAGVSQSPRYKVAKRGQDVALRCDPISGHVSLFWYQQALGQGPEFLTYFQNEAQLDKSGLPSDRFFAERPEGSVSTLKIQRTQQEDSAVYLCASSLGRQGYEQYFGPGTRLTVT.

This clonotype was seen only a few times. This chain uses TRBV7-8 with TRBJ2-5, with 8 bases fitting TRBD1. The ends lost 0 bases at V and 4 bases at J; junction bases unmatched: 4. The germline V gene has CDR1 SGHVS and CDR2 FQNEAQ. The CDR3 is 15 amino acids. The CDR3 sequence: CASSLADRGRETQYF. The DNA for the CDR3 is TGTGCCAGCAGCTTAGCAGACAGGGGACGAGAGACCCAGTACTTC.

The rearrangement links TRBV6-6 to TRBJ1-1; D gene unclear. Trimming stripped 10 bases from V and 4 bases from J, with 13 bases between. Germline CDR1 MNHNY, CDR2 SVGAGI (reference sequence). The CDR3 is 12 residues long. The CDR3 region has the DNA TGTGCCACCACTCCGACGGGCACTGAAGCTTTCTTT. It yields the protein CATTPTGTEAFF.

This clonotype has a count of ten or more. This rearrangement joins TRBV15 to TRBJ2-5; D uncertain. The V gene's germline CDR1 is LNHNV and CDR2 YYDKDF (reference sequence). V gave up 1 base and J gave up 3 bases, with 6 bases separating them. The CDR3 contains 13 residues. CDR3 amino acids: CATSRVRKETQYF. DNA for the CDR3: TGTGCCACCAGCAGAGTCAGGAAAGAGACCCAGTACTTC.

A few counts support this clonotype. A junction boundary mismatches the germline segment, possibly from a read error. CDR3 amino acids: CASSYGTRNTGELFF. The CDR3, as DNA: TGTGCCAGCAGTTACGGGACAAGAAACACCGGGGAGTTGTTTTTT. The chain employs TRBV6-5 and TRBJ2-2; D might be TRBD1 (6 bases). This CDR3 region has 15 residues. The germline V gene encodes CDR1 MNHEY and CDR2 SVGAGI.

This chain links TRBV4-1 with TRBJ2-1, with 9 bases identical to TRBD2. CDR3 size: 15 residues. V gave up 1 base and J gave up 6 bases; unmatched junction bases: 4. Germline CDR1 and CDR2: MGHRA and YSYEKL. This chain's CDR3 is CASSQVAGGRNEQFF. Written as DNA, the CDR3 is TGCGCCAGCAGCCAAGTCGCGGGGGGGCGCAATGAGCAGTTCTTC.

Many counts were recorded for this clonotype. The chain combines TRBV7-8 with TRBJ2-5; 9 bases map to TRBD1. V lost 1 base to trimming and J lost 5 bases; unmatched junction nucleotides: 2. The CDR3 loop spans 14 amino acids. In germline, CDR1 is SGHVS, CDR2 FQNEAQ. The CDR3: CASSLDRGLETQYF. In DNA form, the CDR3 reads TGTGCCAGCAGCTTAGACAGGGGGCTGGAGACCCAGTACTTC.

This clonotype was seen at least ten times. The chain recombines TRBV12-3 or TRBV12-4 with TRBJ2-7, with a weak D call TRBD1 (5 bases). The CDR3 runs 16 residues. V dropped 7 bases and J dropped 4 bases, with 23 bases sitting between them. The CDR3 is CASTLGQGTLHYEQYF. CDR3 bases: TGTGCCAGCACCCTCGGGCAGGGAACTCTCCATTACGAGCAGTACTTC.

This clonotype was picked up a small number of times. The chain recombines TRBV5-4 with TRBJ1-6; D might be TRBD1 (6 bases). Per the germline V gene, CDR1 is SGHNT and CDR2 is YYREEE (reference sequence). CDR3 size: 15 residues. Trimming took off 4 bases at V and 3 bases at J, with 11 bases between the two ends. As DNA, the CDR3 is TGTGCCAGCAGCATCGGACAGCTCTATAATTCACCCCTCCACTTT. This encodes CASSIGQLYNSPLHF.

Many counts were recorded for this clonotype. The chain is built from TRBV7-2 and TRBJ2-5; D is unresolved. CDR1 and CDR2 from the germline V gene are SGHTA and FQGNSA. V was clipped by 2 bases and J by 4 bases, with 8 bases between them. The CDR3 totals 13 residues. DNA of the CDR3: TGTGCCAGCAGCTTAAGGTTCCGAGAGACCCAGTACTTC. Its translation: CASSLRFRETQYF.

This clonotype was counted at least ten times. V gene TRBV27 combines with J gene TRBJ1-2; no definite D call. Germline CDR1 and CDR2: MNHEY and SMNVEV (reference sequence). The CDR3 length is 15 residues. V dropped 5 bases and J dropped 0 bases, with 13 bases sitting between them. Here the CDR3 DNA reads TGTGCCAGCAGTCCGCTAGGGAGTCCTAACTATGGCTACACCTTC. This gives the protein CASSPLGSPNYGYTF.

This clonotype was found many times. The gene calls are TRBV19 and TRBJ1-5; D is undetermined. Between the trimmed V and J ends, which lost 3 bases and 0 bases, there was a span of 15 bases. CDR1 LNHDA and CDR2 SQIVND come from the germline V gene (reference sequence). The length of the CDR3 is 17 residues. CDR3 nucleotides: TGTGCCAGTAGTATTTTCGATTCGGGTTATAGCAATCAGCCCCAGCATTTT. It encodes CASSIFDSGYSNQPQHF.

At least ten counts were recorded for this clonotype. CDR3 DNA: TGTGCCAGCAGTTCGACAGGGGAGCCTGGCTACACCTTC. It specifies CASSSTGEPGYTF. This sequence joins TRBV12-3 or TRBV12-4 and TRBJ1-2; 8 bases are a match to TRBD1. The junction had 5 bases not matched to a gene; V was cut back by 4 bases and J by 7 bases. CDR3 length equals 13 residues.

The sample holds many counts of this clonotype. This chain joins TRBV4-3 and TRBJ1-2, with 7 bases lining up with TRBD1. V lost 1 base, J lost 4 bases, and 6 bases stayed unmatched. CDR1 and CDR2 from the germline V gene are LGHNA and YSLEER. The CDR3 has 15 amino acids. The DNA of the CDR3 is TGCGCCAGCAGCCAAGGCCAAACAGGGGTCTATGGCTACACCTTC. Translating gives CASSQGQTGVYGYTF.